Following are 29 T cell receptor beta chains from one sample sequenced in a study of cytotoxic CD8 clonotypes in ibrutinib-treated CLL. Profiled with immunoSEQ multiplex PCR; TCRdb holds only in-frame clones, not every one. The table shows about 9,400 clones, with over 55% occurring only once. Sample: PBMCs, taken before ibrutinib treatment. The receptors shown here come from a human donor with chronic lymphocytic leukemia.

The V call is TRBV9, the J call TRBJ2-5; D ambiguous. V lost 0 bases, J lost 5 bases, and 14 bases lay in between. CDR1 SGDLS and CDR2 YYNGEE come from the germline V gene. The CDR3 spans 15 residues. CDR3 region: CASSVGKGPEETQYF. The CDR3 nucleotides are TGTGCCAGCAGCGTAGGGAAAGGGCCCGAGGAGACCCAGTACTTC.

In its sample, this clone ranks as medium-sized. The V and J genes are TRBV6-1 and TRBJ1-5; D unclear. Germline V lookup: CDR1 MNHNS, CDR2 SASEGT. CDR3 size: 13 residues. Trimming shortened V by 8 bases and J by 3 bases, and 11 bases separated the two germline ends. The CDR3 reads CASLGGNNQPQHF. The CDR3 nucleotides read TGTGCCAGCCTAGGAGGCAACAATCAGCCCCAGCATTTT.

The chain recombines TRBV5-4 with TRBJ2-2, with 16 bases identical to TRBD2. Germline assignment: CDR1 SGHNT and CDR2 YYREEE (reference sequence). V lost 6 bases to trimming and J lost 6 bases; unmatched junction nucleotides: 2. This CDR3 contains 15 residues. The DNA of the CDR3 is TGTGCCAGCACCGGGACTAGCGGGGGGGCCGGGGAGCTGTTTTTT. Residues: CASTGTSGGAGELFF.

The V call is TRBV18, the J call TRBJ2-3; 15 nucleotides agree with TRBD2. With 6 bases clipped from V and 7 bases from J, the junction kept 5 bases outside the gene matches. Germline loops: CDR1 KGHSH, CDR2 LQKENI. The CDR3 length is 15 residues. Written as DNA, the CDR3 is TGTGCCAGCTCGCCCGGGACTAGCGGGGGGAATACGCAGTATTTT. Its translation: CASSPGTSGGNTQYF. The complete variable domain, with remaining parts taken from reference TRBV18 and TRBJ2-3, reads NAGVMQNPRHLVRRRGQEARLRCSPMKGHSHVYWYRQLPEEGLKFMVYLQKENIIDESGMPKERFSAEFPKEGPSILRIQQVVRGDSAAYFCASSPGTSGGNTQYFGPGTRLTVL.

V is TRBV19 and J is TRBJ1-1; TRBD1 is a possible D gene (5 bases). The germline CDR1 and CDR2 sequences are LNHDA and SQIVND (reference sequence). Trimming cost V 5 bases and J 7 bases, with 17 bases left between them. CDR3 length: 14 amino acids. The CDR3 bases are TGTGCCAGTAGTTGGGGGGATAGAGGTAGTGAAGCTTTCTTT. Its translation: CASSWGDRGSEAFF.

This sequence joins TRBV2 and TRBJ2-1, with 9 bases lining up with TRBD1. The germline V gene encodes CDR1 SNHLY and CDR2 FYNNEI. V shed 6 bases and J 10 bases; nucleotides not matched to a gene: 7. CDR3 length: 13 residues. This CDR3 reads CASSLGTGYEQFF. In DNA form, the CDR3 reads TGTGCCAGCAGCCTCGGGACAGGGTACGAGCAGTTCTTC. The full variable domain, rest sourced from reference TRBV2 and TRBJ2-1, is EPEVTQTPSHQVTQMGQEVILRCVPISNHLYFYWYRQILGQKVEFLVSFYNNEISEKSEIFDDQFSVERPDGSNFTLKIRSTKLEDSAMYFCASSLGTGYEQFFGPGTRLTVL.

This clone was seen only a few times. The J gene is TRBJ2-6, the V gene TRBV18; no clear D. The germline V gene has CDR1 KGHSH and CDR2 LQKENI. V lost 0 bases and J 1 base, leaving 7 bases between the germline ends. The CDR3 has 16 amino acids. CDR3 protein: CASSPPIRSGANVLTF. The CDR3 DNA reads as TGTGCCAGCTCACCACCTATTCGGTCTGGGGCCAACGTCCTGACTTTC.

CDR3 nucleotides: TGTGCCAGCAAGGGGACAGAGTCCTACAATGAGCAGTTCTTC. It encodes CASKGTESYNEQFF. V usage is TRBV2 and J usage is TRBJ2-1; TRBD1 aligns across 7 bases. V trimming: 7 bases; J trimming: 1 base; junction bases outside the gene matches: 4. The CDR3 extends over 14 amino acids. Germline assignment: CDR1 SNHLY and CDR2 FYNNEI.

This clone has only a few counts. The chain joins TRBV7-9 to TRBJ2-7, with 10 positions matching TRBD1. V dropped 1 base and J dropped 3; count of bases not matched to a gene: 9. The CDR3 has 17 residues. Germline assignment: CDR1 SEHNR and CDR2 FQNEAQ (reference sequence). The CDR3 sequence is CASSLGTGQGVFYEQYF. The CDR3 nucleotides are TGTGCCAGCAGCTTAGGGACTGGACAGGGGGTTTTCTACGAGCAGTACTTC.

CDR3 nucleotide sequence: TGCAGCGTGTCCGAACCTGGGGAGCAGTACTTC. Translated: CSVSEPGEQYF. This chain uses TRBV29-1 with TRBJ2-7; D is unresolved. In germline, CDR1 is SQVTM, CDR2 ANQGSEA. Trimming removed 6 bases at V and 7 bases at J, with 13 bases between. The CDR3 extends over 11 amino acids.

The chain carries TRBV29-1 and TRBJ1-2; a possible D gene is TRBD1 (5 bases). Germline V CDR1 and CDR2: SQVTM, ANQGSEA. V dropped 0 bases and J dropped 4 bases, with 12 bases sitting between them. There are 14 residues in the CDR3. CDR3 protein: CSVEELIGGYGYTF. Here the CDR3 DNA reads TGCAGCGTTGAAGAATTAATCGGGGGCTATGGCTACACCTTC.

The genes are TRBV19 and TRBJ2-6; tentatively, D is TRBD1 or TRBD2 (5 bases each). The CDR3 consists of 18 residues. From germline, CDR1 is LNHDA and CDR2 SQIVND (reference sequence). V was trimmed by 3 bases and J by 7 bases, leaving 22 bases between them. The CDR3: CASSIRSGSPPTANVLTF. CDR3 bases: TGTGCCAGTAGTATCCGGTCAGGGAGCCCCCCAACTGCCAACGTCCTGACTTTC.

The rearrangement joins TRBV1 to TRBJ2-2; the D segment call TRBD2 is taken from the table without a DNA check. TRBV1 is marked as a pseudogene. The CDR3 loop spans 16 amino acids. The CDR3 coding sequence is TGCACCAGCAGCCAAAGGATCGCGGGAGGGAGCGGGGAGCTGTTTTTT. Amino acids: CTSSQRIAGGSGELFF.

This chain uses TRBV5-5 with TRBJ2-5; the D gene is possibly TRBD2 (5 bases). Germline lookup yields CDR1 SGHKS and CDR2 YYEKEE (reference sequence). Trimming pared 5 bases from V and 4 bases from J, leaving 12 bases between. CDR3 length equals 13 residues. Here the CDR3 reads CASSFRGAETQYF. As DNA, the CDR3 is TGTGCCAGCAGTTTCCGGGGAGCAGAGACCCAGTACTTC.

In its sample, this clone was seen a few times. V gene TRBV4-1 combines with J gene TRBJ2-3; the match to TRBD2 covers 11 bases. Trimming took 10 bases from V and 6 from J; bases not matched to a gene: 15. CDR3 size: 16 residues. The germline V gene encodes CDR1 MGHRA and CDR2 YSYEKL. CDR3 DNA sequence: TGCGCCACGGGGCCCCGTAGCGGGGGGGTTGTGGATACGCAGTATTTT. It translates to CATGPRSGGVVDTQYF.

The chain uses TRBV19 and TRBJ1-2; TRBD1 matches at 10 bases. In germline, CDR1 is LNHDA, CDR2 SQIVND (reference sequence). J gave up 7 bases and V 4 bases, and 3 bases lay outside the gene matches. The CDR3 runs to 13 residues. The CDR3 spells CASSRGQGSGYTF. The CDR3 DNA reads TGTGCCAGTAGTAGGGGACAGGGGTCTGGCTACACCTTC.

This clone appeared a single time. The chain uses TRBV7-9 and TRBJ2-2; no reliable D call. With 5 bases removed from V and 2 bases from J, the gap between germline ends came to 18 bases. Germline values: CDR1 SEHNR, CDR2 FQNEAQ (reference sequence). The CDR3 extends over 17 amino acids. CDR3 nucleotide sequence: TGTGCCAGCAGCACACCGACCACCCAACTAAACACCGGGGAGCTGTTTTTT. This translates into CASSTPTTQLNTGELFF.

This chain uses TRBV5-1 with TRBJ2-2; maybe TRBD1 (6 bases). V was cut by 1 base and J by 3 bases, with 10 bases left in between. This CDR3 has 15 residues. Germline CDR1 SGHRS, CDR2 YFSETQ. CDR3 in amino acids: CASSLPQGYTGELFF. The DNA for the CDR3 is TGCGCCAGCAGCTTGCCCCAGGGGTACACCGGGGAGCTGTTTTTT.

This chain uses TRBV9 with TRBJ1-6; TRBD1 might be the D (5 bases). Germline CDR1 and CDR2: SGDLS and YYNGEE. V was pared by 0 bases and J by 0 bases, with 7 bases between. The CDR3 is 16 residues long. CDR3: CASSVGGGSYNSPLHF. CDR3 nucleotides: TGTGCCAGCAGCGTAGGCGGGGGCTCCTATAATTCACCCCTCCACTTT.

This chain uses TRBV18 with TRBJ1-5; D may be TRBD1 (5 bases). This CDR3 is built from 14 residues. V was clipped by 2 bases and J by 4 bases, with 9 bases between them. Germline loops: CDR1 KGHSH, CDR2 LQKENI. CDR3 protein: CASSPVPGNQPQHF. In nucleotides, the CDR3 is TGTGCCAGCTCACCAGTGCCAGGGAATCAGCCCCAGCATTTT.

This chain links TRBV19 with TRBJ2-1; TRBD2 agrees at 9 bases. The germline V gene has CDR1 LNHDA and CDR2 SQIVND (reference sequence). This CDR3 spans 15 amino acids. The junction had 1 base not matched to a gene; V was cut back by 3 bases and J by 1 base. The CDR3 protein is CASSISGGSYNEQFF. The CDR3 DNA sequence: TGTGCCAGTAGTATTAGCGGGGGATCCTACAATGAGCAGTTCTTC.

In DNA, the CDR3 is TGTGCCACCAGCAGAGAAGGGTTAGGGTACGAGCAGTACTTC. Its protein is CATSREGLGYEQYF. The gene calls are TRBV15 and TRBJ2-7; D gene ambiguous. Trimming removed 0 bases from V and 4 bases from J, with 10 bases in between. The CDR3 runs to 14 residues. Germline V CDR1 and CDR2: LNHNV, YYDKDF (reference sequence).

This chain joins TRBV11-3 and TRBJ2-7; tentatively, D is TRBD2 (6 bases). The CDR3 spans 13 residues. Germline CDR1 and CDR2: SGHNT and YENEEA. The V and J ends lost 2 bases and 6 bases respectively, with 11 bases between them. The CDR3 nucleotides read TGTGCCAGCAGCTTATTCCCGGAGGGCGAGCAGTACTTC. It yields the protein CASSLFPEGEQYF.

V gene TRBV7-2 combines with J gene TRBJ2-7; D not certain. V was pared by 5 bases and J by 7 bases, with 18 bases between. CDR1 is SGHTA and CDR2 is FQGNSA in the germline V gene. The CDR3 totals 14 residues. Here the CDR3 reads CASSLGLPYEEQYF. The CDR3 coding sequence is TGTGCCAGCAGCCTCGGGCTCCCCTATGAGGAGCAGTACTTC.

This rearrangement joins TRBV6-1 to TRBJ1-3; D possibly corresponds to TRBD1 (5 bases). V was clipped by 6 bases and J by 5 bases, with 14 bases between them. CDR1 is MNHNS, CDR2 SASEGT, per germline. The CDR3 loop spans 14 amino acids. The CDR3 reads CASSASGRRNTIYF. The CDR3 region has the DNA TGTGCCAGCAGCGCATCGGGGCGTCGAAACACCATATATTTT.

J is TRBJ2-3 and V is TRBV2, with D perhaps TRBD1 or TRBD2 (6 bases each). The CDR3 has 13 residues. Germline lookup yields CDR1 SNHLY and CDR2 FYNNEI. Written as DNA, the CDR3 is TGTGCTAAAAACAGGGAGGGCACAGATACGCAGTATTTT. This gives the protein CAKNREGTDTQYF.

This clone was recorded once. The rearrangement links TRBV5-4 to TRBJ2-5; TRBD1 aligns across 7 bases. Germline assignment: CDR1 SGHNT and CDR2 YYREEE (reference sequence). J was trimmed by 6 bases and V by 3 bases; bases with no gene match: 5. The CDR3 totals 13 residues. The CDR3 region is CASSWDRVQTQYF. CDR3 DNA sequence: TGTGCCAGCAGCTGGGACAGAGTACAGACCCAGTACTTC. The variable domain in full, with the rest retrieved from reference TRBV5-4 and TRBJ2-5, is ETGVTQSPTHLIKTRGQQVTLRCSSQSGHNTVSWYQQALGQGPQFIFQYYREEENGRGNFPPRFSGLQFPNYSSELNVNALELDDSALYLCASSWDRVQTQYFGPGTRLLVL.

The chain employs TRBV7-2 and TRBJ2-1; 10 bases match TRBD2. V trimming: 4 bases; J trimming: 8 bases; junction bases outside the gene matches: 5. Germline V gene sequence: CDR1 SGHTA, CDR2 FQGNSA. This CDR3 is 14 amino acids long. The CDR3 spells CASSSQGTSDEQFF. The CDR3, as DNA: TGTGCCAGCAGCTCCCAAGGGACTAGCGATGAGCAGTTCTTC.

V usage is TRBV9 and J usage is TRBJ1-1; a weak D match, TRBD1 (6 bases). Trimming took 4 bases from V and 8 from J, leaving 9 bases between them. This CDR3 is built from 11 residues. CDR1 is SGDLS, CDR2 YYNGEE, per germline. The CDR3 bases are TGTGCCAGCAGCCCCGGGGGCGAAGCTTTCTTT. Protein: CASSPGGEAFF. The full variable domain, its missing parts supplied by reference TRBV9 and TRBJ1-1, is DSGVTQTPKHLITATGQRVTLRCSPRSGDLSVYWYQQSLDQGLQFLIQYYNGEERAKGNILERFSAQQFPDLHSELNLSSLELGDSALYFCASSPGGEAFFGQGTRLTVV.